A single sample gave rise to the 19 T cell receptor beta chains below, sequenced in a study of blood T cell repertoires in COVID-19. Assay used: immunoSEQ multiplex PCR; TCRdb lists only in-frame clones, some missing. This repertoire shows 250,000 to 300,000 clones, more than 85% found once; its top ten account for about 5%. Material for sequencing was peripheral blood. These receptors all stem from a middle-aged man with acute or convalescent COVID-19.

This rearrangement joins TRBV19 to TRBJ2-3; possible D gene TRBD1, 6 bases. The CDR3 spans 16 residues. Germline V CDR1 and CDR2: LNHDA, SQIVND (reference sequence). The V end was cut by 7 bases, the J end by 2 bases, with 19 bases between. CDR3 in DNA: TGTGCCAGTAAACGAACCCCACAGGGAAACACAGATACGCAGTATTTT. It encodes CASKRTPQGNTDTQYF.

The rearrangement uses TRBV5-6 and TRBJ2-3; 9 positions agree with TRBD2. CDR1 and CDR2 from the germline V gene are SGHDT and YYEEEE. V lost 4 bases to trimming and J lost 2 bases; unmatched junction nucleotides: 5. The CDR3 sequence is 15 residues long. Written as DNA, the CDR3 is TGTGCCAGCAGCCCTAGCGGGGTCCCCACAGATACGCAGTATTTT. Translation gives CASSPSGVPTDTQYF.

The CDR3 DNA reads TGTGCCAGCAGCGCGGACGGGGGATACTCTGGAAACACCATATATTTT. Encoded protein: CASSADGGYSGNTIYF. V is TRBV9 and J is TRBJ1-3, with TRBD1 as a possible D gene (5 bases). The CDR3 spans 16 residues. The germline gives CDR1 SGDLS, CDR2 YYNGEE. Trimming pared 3 bases from V and 0 bases from J, leaving 13 bases between.

This chain joins TRBV2 and TRBJ1-5, with 7 bases that match TRBD1. CDR3 size: 17 residues. Germline CDR1 is SNHLY and CDR2 is FYNNEI. The J segment lost 2 bases and the V segment lost 3 bases, leaving 10 bases of the junction unmatched. The CDR3 DNA reads as TGTGCCAGCAGTGAGGACAGGCTCAGAAGGGGCAATCAGCCCCAGCATTTT. Protein sequence: CASSEDRLRRGNQPQHF.

The genes are TRBV5-1 and TRBJ2-5, with D possibly being TRBD2 (6 bases). This CDR3 region has 13 residues. The germline V gene encodes CDR1 SGHRS and CDR2 YFSETQ. The ends were cut back, 4 bases at V and 5 bases at J, with 12 bases in the middle. The CDR3 bases are TGCGCCAGCAGCGTACCTGGGGGGGAGACCCAGTACTTC. The encoded protein is CASSVPGGETQYF.

This clone has only one observation. The J gene is TRBJ1-5, the V gene TRBV6-5, with 7 bases identical to TRBD1. V dropped 5 bases and J dropped 7; count of bases not matched to a gene: 5. The CDR3 is made up of 13 amino acids. The germline V gene has CDR1 MNHEY and CDR2 SVGAGI. CDR3 bases: TGTGCCAGCAGTCCTCAGGGGGACCAGCCCCAGCATTTT. It is translated as CASSPQGDQPQHF.

The chain couples TRBV19 to TRBJ1-5; 7 bases fit TRBD1. Unmatched junction bases numbered 8, after V lost 5 bases and J lost 4 bases. Germline V CDR1 and CDR2: LNHDA, SQIVND (reference sequence). This CDR3 spans 15 amino acids. The CDR3 nucleotides read TGTGCCAGTAGTCCTCGACAGGGCCTTAATCAGCCCCAGCATTTT. Protein sequence: CASSPRQGLNQPQHF.

V usage is TRBV18 and J usage is TRBJ2-7; possibly TRBD2 for D (5 bases). The germline gives CDR1 KGHSH, CDR2 LQKENI. V was pared by 2 bases and J by 5 bases, with 7 bases between. The CDR3 runs to 12 residues. The CDR3 reads CASSPKGDEQYF. CDR3 bases: TGTGCCAGCTCACCAAAGGGAGACGAGCAGTACTTC.

The table lists this clone with a count of one. V usage is TRBV7-2 and J usage is TRBJ1-4; D may be TRBD1 (5 bases). The germline CDR1 and CDR2 sequences are SGHTA and FQGNSA. V lost 2 bases, J lost 4 bases, and 8 bases lay in between. The CDR3 covers 14 residues. CDR3 sequence (DNA): TGTGCCAGCAGCTTACAGGGAAATAATGAAAAACTGTTTTTT. This sequence encodes CASSLQGNNEKLFF.

The J gene is TRBJ2-3, the V gene TRBV11-3; 7 positions match TRBD2. Germline V gene sequence: CDR1 SGHNT, CDR2 YENEEA. Unmatched junction bases numbered 7, after V lost 0 bases and J lost 1 base. The CDR3 is 17 residues long. The CDR3 region has the DNA TGTGCCAGCAGCTTAGACTCGGTAGGGAGGGGCACAGATACGCAGTATTTT. Its translation is CASSLDSVGRGTDTQYF.

V usage is TRBV15 and J usage is TRBJ2-3; TRBD1 matches at 8 bases. The CDR3 sequence is 16 residues long. The V gene end was trimmed by 0 bases and the J gene end by 4 bases; junction bases not matched to a gene: 6. Germline V lookup: CDR1 LNHNV, CDR2 YYDKDF (reference sequence). CDR3 residues: CATSRDPQGVADTQYF. The CDR3 region has the DNA TGTGCCACCAGCAGAGATCCACAGGGGGTGGCAGATACGCAGTATTTT.

The chain links TRBV5-1 to TRBJ2-1; D remains ambiguous. The ends were cut back, 2 bases at V and 5 bases at J, with 8 bases in the middle. The CDR3 has 13 amino acids. CDR1 is SGHRS, CDR2 YFSETQ, per germline. CDR3 in DNA: TGCGCCAGCAGCTTTGCCAGGAACAATGAGCAGTTCTTC. Protein product: CASSFARNNEQFF.

This clone showed up just once. This sequence joins TRBV6-5 and TRBJ1-2, with TRBD1 identical over 8 bases. With 7 bases clipped from V and 3 bases from J, the junction kept 10 bases outside the gene matches. CDR3 size: 15 residues. In germline, CDR1 is MNHEY, CDR2 SVGAGI. The CDR3 DNA reads as TGTGCCAGCACGATGGCGCAGGGGGCCTACTATGGCTACACCTTC. The encoded protein is CASTMAQGAYYGYTF.

V usage is TRBV5-8 and J usage is TRBJ1-2, with 9 bases aligning to TRBD1. The CDR3 loop spans 14 amino acids. V shed 4 bases and J 9 bases; nucleotides not matched to a gene: 10. The germline gives CDR1 SGHTS, CDR2 YDEGEE. CDR3 region: CASSLSGQGIRYTF. DNA for the CDR3: TGTGCCAGCAGCCTTTCTGGACAGGGGATCCGCTACACCTTC.

The chain couples TRBV2 to TRBJ1-4; D is uncertain. The CDR3 totals 15 residues. Germline loops: CDR1 SNHLY, CDR2 FYNNEI. With 4 bases removed from V and 8 bases from J, the gap between germline ends came to 17 bases. CDR3 loop: CASSVVLGGREKLFF. The CDR3 nucleotides are TGTGCCAGCAGTGTTGTCCTAGGAGGGAGGGAAAAACTGTTTTTT.

This clone has a handful of counts. This chain's CDR3 is CASSFSYGANQPQHF. CDR3 in DNA: TGTGCCAGCAGCTTTTCATACGGAGCCAATCAGCCCCAGCATTTT. This sequence joins TRBV7-2 and TRBJ1-5; D gene ambiguous. The CDR3 totals 15 residues. Trimming took off 3 bases at V and 3 bases at J, with 12 bases between the two ends. In germline, CDR1 is SGHTA, CDR2 FQGNSA. Combining the CDR3 with reference TRBV7-2 and TRBJ1-5 gives the whole variable domain GAGVSQSPSNKVTEKGKDVELRCDPISGHTALYWYRQSLGQGLEFLIYFQGNSAPDKSGLPSDRFSAERTGGSVSTLTIQRTQQEDSAVYLCASSFSYGANQPQHFGDGTRLSIL.

The chain joins TRBV5-1 to TRBJ2-2; D gene unclear. The CDR3 consists of 12 residues. V was pared by 0 bases and J by 6 bases, with 3 bases between. Germline CDR1 reads SGHRS; CDR2 reads YFSETQ. CDR3 bases: TGCGCCAGCAGCTTGGCTGCCGGGGAGCTGTTTTTT. Its translation is CASSLAAGELFF.

V usage is TRBV29-1 and J usage is TRBJ2-7; 7 positions agree with TRBD1. In germline, CDR1 is SQVTM, CDR2 ANQGSEA. The CDR3 has 14 residues. V was clipped by 3 bases and J by 1 base; unmatched bases: 6. DNA of the CDR3: TGCAGCGTTGATACGACAGGGAAATCCTACGAGCAGTACTTC. Its translation: CSVDTTGKSYEQYF.

The chain joins TRBV7-8 to TRBJ2-1; 9 nucleotides agree with TRBD1. J was trimmed by 3 bases and V by 5 bases; bases with no gene match: 5. The germline V gene encodes CDR1 SGHVS and CDR2 FQNEAQ. The CDR3 totals 15 residues. The DNA for the CDR3 is TGTGCCAGCAGCGAAGACAGGGGGATCTACAATGAGCAGTTCTTC. Its translation: CASSEDRGIYNEQFF.